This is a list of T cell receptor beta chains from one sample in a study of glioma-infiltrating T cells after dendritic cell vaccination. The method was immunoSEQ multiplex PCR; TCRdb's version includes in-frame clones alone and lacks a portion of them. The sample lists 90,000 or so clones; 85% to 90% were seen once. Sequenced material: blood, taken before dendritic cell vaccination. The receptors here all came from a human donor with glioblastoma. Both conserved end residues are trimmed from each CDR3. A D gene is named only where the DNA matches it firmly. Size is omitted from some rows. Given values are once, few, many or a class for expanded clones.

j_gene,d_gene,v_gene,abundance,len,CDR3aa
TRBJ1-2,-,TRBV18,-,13,ASSPAQPSNYGYT
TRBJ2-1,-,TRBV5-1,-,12,ASSLGDYYNEQF
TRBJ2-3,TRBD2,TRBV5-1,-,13,ASSLGTSGADTQY
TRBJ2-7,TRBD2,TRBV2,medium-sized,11,ASVRTSLGEQY
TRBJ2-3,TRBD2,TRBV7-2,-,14,ASSLGLAASTDTQY
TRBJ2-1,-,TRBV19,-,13,ASSIMVTVGNEQF
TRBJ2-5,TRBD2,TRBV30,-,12,AWSRGEVGETQY
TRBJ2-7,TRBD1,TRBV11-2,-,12,ASSLIGGAYEQY
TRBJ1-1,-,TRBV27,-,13,ASSPLWGENTEAF
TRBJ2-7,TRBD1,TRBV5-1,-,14,ASSLNPDRGIYEQY
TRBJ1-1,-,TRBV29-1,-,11,SVEAQGNTEAF
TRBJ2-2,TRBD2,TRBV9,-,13,ASSTLAGNTGELF
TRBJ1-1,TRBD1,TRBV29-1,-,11,SVLQGRSTEAF
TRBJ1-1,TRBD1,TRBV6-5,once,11,ASSYRGTGQAF
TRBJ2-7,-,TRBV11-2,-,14,ASSFSVGQETYEQY
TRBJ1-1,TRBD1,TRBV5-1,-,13,ASSSGTGVNTEAF
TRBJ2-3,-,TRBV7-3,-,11,ASSPLGGDTQY
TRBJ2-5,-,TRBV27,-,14,ASSLVNLLYQETQY
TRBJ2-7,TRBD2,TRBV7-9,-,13,ASSGLAGGPDEQY
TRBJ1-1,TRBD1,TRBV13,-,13,ASSLYLGTGTEAF
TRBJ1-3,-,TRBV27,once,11,ASRAHSGNTIY
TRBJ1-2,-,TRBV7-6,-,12,ASSLWTDSDGYT
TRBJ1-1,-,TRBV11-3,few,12,ASSSRQFTNEAF
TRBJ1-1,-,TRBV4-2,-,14,ASSQYMGGSGTEAF
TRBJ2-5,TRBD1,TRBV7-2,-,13,ASSSGTQGAETQY
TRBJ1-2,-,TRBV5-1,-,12,ASSLNVGSYGYT
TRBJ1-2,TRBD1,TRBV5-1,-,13,ASSVGQTFGYGYT
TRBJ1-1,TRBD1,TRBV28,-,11,ASSPTGGTEAF
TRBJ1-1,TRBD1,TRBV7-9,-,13,ASSLQGAGNTEAF
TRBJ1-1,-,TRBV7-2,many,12,ASSSRVFGTEAF
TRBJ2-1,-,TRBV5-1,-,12,ASSLTGADNEQF